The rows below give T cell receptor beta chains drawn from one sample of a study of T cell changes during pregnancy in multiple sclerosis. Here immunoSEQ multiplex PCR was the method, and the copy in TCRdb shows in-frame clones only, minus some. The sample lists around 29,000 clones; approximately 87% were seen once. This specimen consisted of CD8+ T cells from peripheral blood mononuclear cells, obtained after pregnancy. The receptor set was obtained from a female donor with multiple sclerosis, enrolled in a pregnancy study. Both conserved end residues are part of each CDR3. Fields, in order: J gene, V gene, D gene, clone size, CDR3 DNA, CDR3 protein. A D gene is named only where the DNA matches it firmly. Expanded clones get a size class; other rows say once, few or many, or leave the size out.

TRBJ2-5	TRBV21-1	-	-	TGTGCCAGCGGCCACAGCCCGGAACAAGAGACCCAGTACTTC	CASGHSPEQETQYF
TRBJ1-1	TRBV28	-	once	TGTGCCAGCAGTTTCGTTCGACAAACAATGAACACTGAAGCTTTCTTT	CASSFVRQTMNTEAFF
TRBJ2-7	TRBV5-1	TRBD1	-	TGCGCCAGCAGCTTGGGACAGGGGCTCACCTACGAGCAGTACTTC	CASSLGQGLTYEQYF
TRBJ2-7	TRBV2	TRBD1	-	TGTGCCACTCAACAGGGGGTTGAGTACGAGCAGTACTTC	CATQQGVEYEQYF
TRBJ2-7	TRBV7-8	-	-	TGTGCCAGCAGCTTAATGCGGGGCATCTCCTACGAGCAGTACTTC	CASSLMRGISYEQYF
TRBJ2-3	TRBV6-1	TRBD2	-	TGTGCCAGCAGTGAGGCTAGCGGGGGTCTGGGCACAGATACGCAGTATTTT	CASSEASGGLGTDTQYF
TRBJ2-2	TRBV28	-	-	TGTGCCAGCAGTCCCCGGGTGACAGGGAGGTCCGGGGAGCTGTTTTTT	CASSPRVTGRSGELFF
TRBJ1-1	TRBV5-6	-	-	TGTGCCAGCAGCTTCTTCTGGGTACAGACAGAAGCTTTCTTT	CASSFFWVQTEAFF
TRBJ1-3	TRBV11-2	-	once	TGTGCCAGCAGCTTAGTTGGCAGATCTGGAAACACCATATATTTT	CASSLVGRSGNTIYF
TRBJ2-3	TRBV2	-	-	TGTGCCAGCACCCCCCGGTGGGGGGACCTTACAGATACGCAGTATTTT	CASTPRWGDLTDTQYF
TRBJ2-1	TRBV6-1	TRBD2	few	TGTGCTCCCCGACCGAGACGGGAGGCGTTCTTC	CAPRPRREAFF
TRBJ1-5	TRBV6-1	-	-	TGTGCCAGCAGTGAAGACGGGGGGGGCAATCAGCCCCAGCATTTT	CASSEDGGGNQPQHF
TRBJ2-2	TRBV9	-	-	TGTGCCAGCAGCGACCGCTGGCGGGAGAACACCGGGGAGCTGTTTTTT	CASSDRWRENTGELFF
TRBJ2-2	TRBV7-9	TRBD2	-	TGTGCCAGCAGCTCCCCTCTCGGGCGGGGGGGCCCCGGGGAGCTGTTTTTT	CASSSPLGRGGPGELFF
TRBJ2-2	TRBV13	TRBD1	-	TGTGCCAGCAGCGCAAACAGGGGGCGCACCGGGGAGCTGTTTTTT	CASSANRGRTGELFF
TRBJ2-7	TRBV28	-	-	TGTGCCAGCAGTTTATCTAGCTGGGTCGCAAACGAGCAGTACTTC	CASSLSSWVANEQYF
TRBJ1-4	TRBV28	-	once	TGTGCCAGCAGTTTCGACCCGGACAGAACGGTCGTTTTT	CASSFDPDRTVVF
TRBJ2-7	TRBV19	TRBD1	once	TGTGCCAGTAGTATTGTTTTTACAGGGGGCTCCTACGAGCAGTACTTC	CASSIVFTGGSYEQYF
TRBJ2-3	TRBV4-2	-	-	TGTGCCAGCAGCCTTCGGGGGGCCGGGCACACAGATACGCAGTATTTT	CASSLRGAGHTDTQYF
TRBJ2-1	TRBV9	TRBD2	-	TGTGCCAGCAGCGTTGCTAGCGGGGGGAACAATGAGCAGTTCTTC	CASSVASGGNNEQFF
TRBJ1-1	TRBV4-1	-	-	TGCGCCAGCAGCCCCCGACAGAACGGGCCTGAAGCTTTCTTT	CASSPRQNGPEAFF
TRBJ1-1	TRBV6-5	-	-	TGTGCCAGCAGGGGGCCGACAGTTTTGAACACTGAAGCTTTCTTT	CASRGPTVLNTEAFF
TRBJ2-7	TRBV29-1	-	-	TGCAGCGTTGAAGACAGGGCAAGGGGCGAGCAGTACTTC	CSVEDRARGEQYF
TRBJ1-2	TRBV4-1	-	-	TGCGCCAGCAGCATTCGTCCAGGGGCCGCCTACGGATACTATGGCTACACCTTC	CASSIRPGAAYGYYGYTF
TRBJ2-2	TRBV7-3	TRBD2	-	TGTGCCAGCAGCACAATAGCGGGGGACAACACCGGGGAGCTGTTTTTT	CASSTIAGDNTGELFF
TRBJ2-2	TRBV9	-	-	TGTGCCAGCAGCCCCTTAACCGGGGAGCTGTTTTTT	CASSPLTGELFF
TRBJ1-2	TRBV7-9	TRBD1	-	TGTGCCAGCAGCCCACCGGGACAGGGGCTCTATGGCTACACCTTC	CASSPPGQGLYGYTF
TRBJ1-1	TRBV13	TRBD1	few	TGTGCCAGCAGCTTAAAAGACAGGGGGTACACTGAAGCTTTCTTT	CASSLKDRGYTEAFF
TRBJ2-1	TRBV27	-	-	TGTGCCAGCAGTTCGAACAGGGAAAGCTCCTACAATGAGCAGTTCTTC	CASSSNRESSYNEQFF
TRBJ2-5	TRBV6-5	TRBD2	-	TGTGCCAGCAGCACCCTAGCGGGGTCGTCAGAGACCCAGTACTTC	CASSTLAGSSETQYF
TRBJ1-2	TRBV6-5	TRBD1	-	TGTGCCAGCAGTTACGAACAGGGGGCACCTGGCTACACCTTC	CASSYEQGAPGYTF
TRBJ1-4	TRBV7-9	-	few	TGTGCCAGCACCCGACGACAGGATGAAAAACTGTTTTTT	CASTRRQDEKLFF
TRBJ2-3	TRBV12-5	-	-	TGTGCTAGTGGTCTAGCAGAGGGGGGCACAGATACGCAGTATTTT	CASGLAEGGTDTQYF
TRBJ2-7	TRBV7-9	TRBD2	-	TGTGCCAGCAGCTTGGGGGGGTTGGGGCACGAGCAGTACTTC	CASSLGGLGHEQYF
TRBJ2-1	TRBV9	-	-	TGTGCCAGCAGCGTAGCGTCAGGGGGGTCCTACAATGAGCAGTTCTTC	CASSVASGGSYNEQFF
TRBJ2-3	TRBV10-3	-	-	TGTGCCATCAGCCGTCATCAGAGCACAGATACGCAGTATTTT	CAISRHQSTDTQYF
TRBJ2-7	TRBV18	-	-	TGTGCCAGCTCACCACCCAGGCCGGCCTCCTACGAGCAGTACTTC	CASSPPRPASYEQYF
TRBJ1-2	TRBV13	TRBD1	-	TGTGCCAGCAGCCCAGGGGACAGCTATGGCTACACCTTC	CASSPGDSYGYTF
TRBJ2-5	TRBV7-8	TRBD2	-	TGTGCCAGCAGCTTATCTAGCGGGGGGCCCTCGTGGGAGACCCAGTACTTC	CASSLSSGGPSWETQYF
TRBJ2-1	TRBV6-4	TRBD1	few	TGTGCCAGCAGTACCGGGACAGGGGGAGGGAATGAGCAGTTCTTC	CASSTGTGGGNEQFF
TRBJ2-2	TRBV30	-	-	TGTGCCTGGAGTGTACTGCCGGGACTGAACACCGGGGAGCTGTTTTTT	CAWSVLPGLNTGELFF
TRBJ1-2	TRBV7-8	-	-	TGTGCCAGCAGCATGACAGGAACTGACGGCTACACCTTC	CASSMTGTDGYTF
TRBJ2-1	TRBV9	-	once	TGTGCCAGCAGCGTAGGCGGGGGCGCGTACAATGAGCAGTTCTTC	CASSVGGGAYNEQFF
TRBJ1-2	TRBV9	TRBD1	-	TGTGCCAGCAGTAAACCGGGACAGGGGATCGGTGGCTACACCTTC	CASSKPGQGIGGYTF
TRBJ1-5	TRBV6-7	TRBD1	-	TGTGCCAGCAGTCGTCACAGGGGCCCCTGGACCAATCAGCCCCAGCATTTT	CASSRHRGPWTNQPQHF
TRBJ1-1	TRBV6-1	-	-	TGTGCCAGCAAACCAACCGACAGGTTTAACACTGAAGCTTTCTTT	CASKPTDRFNTEAFF
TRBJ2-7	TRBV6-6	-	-	TGTGCCAGCAGTTACTCCAGGGACGAGCAGTACTTC	CASSYSRDEQYF
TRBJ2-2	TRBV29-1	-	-	TGCAGCGTTGAAGAAGAGCGCGGGGAGCTGTTTTTT	CSVEEERGELFF
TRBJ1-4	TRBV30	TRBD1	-	TGTGCCTGGAGTCTGGGACAGGGCGGTGCGGAAAAACTGTTTTTT	CAWSLGQGGAEKLFF
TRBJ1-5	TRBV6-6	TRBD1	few	TGTGCCAGCAGTTTGCACAGGGGTAGCAATCAGCCCCAGCATTTT	CASSLHRGSNQPQHF
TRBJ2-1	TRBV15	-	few	TGTGCCACCAGCAGAGGGGGCGGCTCCTACAATGAGCAGTTCTTC	CATSRGGGSYNEQFF
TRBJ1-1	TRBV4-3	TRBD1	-	TGCGCCAGCAGCCGAGCCGGGACAGTGAACACTGAAGCTTTCTTT	CASSRAGTVNTEAFF
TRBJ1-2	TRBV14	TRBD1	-	TGTGCCAGCAGCCAGGACATACAGGGGGGCTATGGCTACACCTTC	CASSQDIQGGYGYTF
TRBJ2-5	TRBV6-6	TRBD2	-	TGTGCCAGCAGTTACCGGGTAGCGGGGGGGCCTGAGACCCAGTACTTC	CASSYRVAGGPETQYF
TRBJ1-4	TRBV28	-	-	TGTGCCAGCAGTGTCCCTTCCTCGGGGGGGTGGGAAAAACTGTTTTTT	CASSVPSSGGWEKLFF